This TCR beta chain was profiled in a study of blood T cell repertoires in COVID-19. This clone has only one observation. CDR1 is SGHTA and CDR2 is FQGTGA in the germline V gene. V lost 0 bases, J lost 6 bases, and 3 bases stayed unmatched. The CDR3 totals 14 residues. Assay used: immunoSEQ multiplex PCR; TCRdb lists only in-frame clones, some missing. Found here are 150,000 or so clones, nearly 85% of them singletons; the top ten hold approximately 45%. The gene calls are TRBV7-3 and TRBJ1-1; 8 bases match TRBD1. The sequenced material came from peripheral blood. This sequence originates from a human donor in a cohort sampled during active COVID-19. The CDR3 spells CASSLTRTGPEAFF. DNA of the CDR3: TGTGCCAGCAGCTTAACGCGGACAGGGCCTGAAGCTTTCTTT.